Listed here are 4 T cell receptor beta chains from one sample, sequenced in a study of T cells in Graves' hyperthyroidism and ophthalmopathy. The source material, RNA transcripts, was used to amplify TCR beta CDR3 regions. The HTBI primer set drove a first-round RT-PCR of the TCR CDR3. TCRdb recomputed calls from the multiplex PCR reads with MiXCR, one row per CDR3 protein. The table includes about 320,000 distinct CDR3 sequences, over 15% detected once. Specimen: blood. All receptors come from a young man with Graves' hyperthyroidism.

The sample holds many counts of this clonotype. This sequence joins TRBV11-1 and TRBJ2-7; no reliable D call. The germline CDR1 and CDR2 sequences are SGHAT and FQDESV (reference sequence). The V gene lost 1 base and the J gene lost 2 bases, with 6 bases spanning the gap. The CDR3 totals 13 residues. The CDR3 coding sequence is TGTGCCAGCAGCTTAGGACAACCCTACGAGCAGTACTTC. This codes for CASSLGQPYEQYF.

This clonotype was counted ten times or more. The V gene is TRBV12-3 or TRBV12-4, the J gene TRBJ1-6, with D unresolved. V was trimmed by 6 bases and J by 6 bases, leaving 6 bases between them. The CDR3 is 12 amino acids. CDR3 sequence: CASRTPNSPLHF. CDR3 bases: TGTGCCAGCAGAACACCTAATTCACCCCTCCACTTT.

This clonotype was picked up many times. The rearrangement joins TRBV7-8 to TRBJ1-1; D is ambiguous. CDR1 SGHVS and CDR2 FQNEAQ come from the germline V gene. This CDR3 has 12 residues. The V end was cut by 2 bases, the J end by 5 bases, with 6 bases between. Written as DNA, the CDR3 is TGTGCCAGCAGCTTAAGGTGGACTGAAGCTTTCTTT. Its protein is CASSLRWTEAFF. Combining the CDR3 with reference TRBV7-8 and TRBJ1-1 gives the whole variable domain GAGVSQSPRYKVAKRGQDVALRCDPISGHVSLFWYQQALGQGPEFLTYFQNEAQLDKSGLPSDRFFAERPEGSVSTLKIQRTQQEDSAVYLCASSLRWTEAFFGQGTRLTVV.

Note on this clonotype: At one of its ends the junction is not consistent with the germline gene, which may arise from a read error. The rearrangement uses TRBV19 and TRBJ1-5; D is unresolved. The CDR3 totals 13 residues. Germline assignment: CDR1 LNHDA and CDR2 SQIVND (reference sequence). The CDR3 reads CASSIGPQEPQHF. Here the CDR3 DNA reads TGTGCCAGTAGCATAGGGCCACAAGAGCCCCAGCATTTT.